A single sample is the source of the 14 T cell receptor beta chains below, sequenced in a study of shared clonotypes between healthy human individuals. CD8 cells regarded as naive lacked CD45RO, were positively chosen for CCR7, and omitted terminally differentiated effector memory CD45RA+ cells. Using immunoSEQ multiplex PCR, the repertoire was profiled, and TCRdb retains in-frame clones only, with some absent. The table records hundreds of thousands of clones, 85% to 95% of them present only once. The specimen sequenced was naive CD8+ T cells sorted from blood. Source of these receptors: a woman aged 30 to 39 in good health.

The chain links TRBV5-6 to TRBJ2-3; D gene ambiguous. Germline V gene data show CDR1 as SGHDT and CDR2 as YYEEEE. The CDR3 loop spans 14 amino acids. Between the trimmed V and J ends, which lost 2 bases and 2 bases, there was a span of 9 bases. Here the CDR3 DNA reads TGTGCCAGCAGCTTTGCGGTACCCACAGATACGCAGTATTTT. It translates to CASSFAVPTDTQYF. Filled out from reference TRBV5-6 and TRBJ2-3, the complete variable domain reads DAGVTQSPTHLIKTRGQQVTLRCSPKSGHDTVSWYQQALGQGPQFIFQYYEEEERQRGNFPDRFSGHQFPNYSSELNVNALLLGDSALYLCASSFAVPTDTQYFGPGTRLTVL.

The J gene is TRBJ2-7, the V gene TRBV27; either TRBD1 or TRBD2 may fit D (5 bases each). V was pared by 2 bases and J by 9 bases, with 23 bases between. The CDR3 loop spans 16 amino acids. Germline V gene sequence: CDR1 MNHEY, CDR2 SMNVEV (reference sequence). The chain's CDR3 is CASSLPYYPLGVGQYF. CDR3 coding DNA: TGTGCCAGCAGTTTACCCTACTACCCCCTGGGGGTAGGGCAGTACTTC.

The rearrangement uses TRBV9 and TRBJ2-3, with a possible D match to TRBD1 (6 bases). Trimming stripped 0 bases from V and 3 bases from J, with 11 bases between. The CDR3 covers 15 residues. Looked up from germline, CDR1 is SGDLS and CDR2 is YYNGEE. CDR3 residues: CASSVEGQPTDTQYF. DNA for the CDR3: TGTGCCAGCAGCGTAGAAGGACAGCCAACAGATACGCAGTATTTT.

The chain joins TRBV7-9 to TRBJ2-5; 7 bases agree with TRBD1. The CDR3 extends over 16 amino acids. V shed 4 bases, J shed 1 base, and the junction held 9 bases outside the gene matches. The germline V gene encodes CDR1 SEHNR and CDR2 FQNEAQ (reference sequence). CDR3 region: CASSSRDRRLQETQYF. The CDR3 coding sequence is TGTGCCAGCAGCTCCCGGGACAGACGCCTCCAAGAGACCCAGTACTTC.

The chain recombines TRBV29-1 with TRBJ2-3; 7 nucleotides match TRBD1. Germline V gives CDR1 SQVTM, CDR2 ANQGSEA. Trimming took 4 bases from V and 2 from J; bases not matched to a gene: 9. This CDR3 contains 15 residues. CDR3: CSVGETGFLTDTQYF. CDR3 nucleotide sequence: TGCAGCGTTGGCGAGACAGGGTTCCTCACAGATACGCAGTATTTT.

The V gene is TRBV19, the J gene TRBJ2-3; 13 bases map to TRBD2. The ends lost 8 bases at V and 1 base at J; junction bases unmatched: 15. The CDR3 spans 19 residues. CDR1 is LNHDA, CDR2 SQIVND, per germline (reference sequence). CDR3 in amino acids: CASAFGLAGVLFGTDTQYF. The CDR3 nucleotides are TGTGCCAGTGCCTTTGGACTAGCGGGAGTATTGTTTGGCACAGATACGCAGTATTTT.

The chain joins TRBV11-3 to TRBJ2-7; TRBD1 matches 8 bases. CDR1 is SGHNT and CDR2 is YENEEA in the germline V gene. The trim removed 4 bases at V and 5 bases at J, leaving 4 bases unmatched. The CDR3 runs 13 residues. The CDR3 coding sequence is TGTGCCAGCAGCTCCGGACAGGGCCACGAGCAGTACTTC. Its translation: CASSSGQGHEQYF.

This CDR3 reads CASSGQDNQPQHF. CDR3 DNA sequence: TGTGCCAGCTCCGGACAGGATAATCAGCCCCAGCATTTT. J is TRBJ1-5 and V is TRBV2, with TRBD1 matching 7 bases. V gave up 8 bases and J gave up 4 bases; unmatched junction bases: 5. CDR1 is SNHLY and CDR2 is FYNNEI in the germline V gene. This CDR3 spans 13 amino acids. The full variable domain, with the rest looked up from reference TRBV2 and TRBJ1-5, is EPEVTQTPSHQVTQMGQEVILRCVPISNHLYFYWYRQILGQKVEFLVSFYNNEISEKSEIFDDQFSVERPDGSNFTLKIRSTKLEDSAMYFCASSGQDNQPQHFGDGTRLSIL.

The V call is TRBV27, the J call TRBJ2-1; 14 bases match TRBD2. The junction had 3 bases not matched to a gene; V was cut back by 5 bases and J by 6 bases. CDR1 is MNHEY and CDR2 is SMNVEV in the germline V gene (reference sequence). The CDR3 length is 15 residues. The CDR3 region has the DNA TGTGCCAGCAGTAAGGGGACTAGCGGGGGCAATGAGCAGTTCTTC. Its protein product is CASSKGTSGGNEQFF.

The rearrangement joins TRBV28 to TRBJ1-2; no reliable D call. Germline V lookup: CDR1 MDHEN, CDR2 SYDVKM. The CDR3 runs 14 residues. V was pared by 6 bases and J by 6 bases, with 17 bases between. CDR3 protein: CASRYSSRDDGYTF. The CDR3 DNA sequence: TGTGCCAGCAGATACTCTTCCCGTGACGATGGCTACACCTTC.

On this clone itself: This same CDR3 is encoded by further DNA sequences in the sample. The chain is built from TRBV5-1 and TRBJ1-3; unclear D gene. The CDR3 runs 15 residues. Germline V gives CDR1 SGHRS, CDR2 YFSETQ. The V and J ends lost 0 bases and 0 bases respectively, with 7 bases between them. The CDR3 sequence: CASSLVGNSGNTIYF. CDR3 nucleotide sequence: TGCGCCAGCAGCTTGGTGGGGAACTCTGGAAACACCATATATTTT. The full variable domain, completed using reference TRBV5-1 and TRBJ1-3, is KAGVTQTPRYLIKTRGQQVTLSCSPISGHRSVSWYQQTPGQGLQFLFEYFSETQRNKGNFPGRFSGRQFSNSRSEMNVSTLELGDSALYLCASSLVGNSGNTIYFGEGSWLTVV.

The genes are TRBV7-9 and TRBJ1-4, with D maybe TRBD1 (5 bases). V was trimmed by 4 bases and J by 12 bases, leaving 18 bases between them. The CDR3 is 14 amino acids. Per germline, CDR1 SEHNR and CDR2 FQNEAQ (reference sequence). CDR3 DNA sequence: TGTGCCAGCAGCTCCAATCCGGGACGCCTTGAACTGTTTTTT. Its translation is CASSSNPGRLELFF. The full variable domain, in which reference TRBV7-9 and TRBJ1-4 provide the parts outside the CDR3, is DTGVSQNPRHKITKRGQNVTFRCDPISEHNRLYWYRQTLGQGPEFLTYFQNEAQLEKSRLLSDRFSAERPKGSFSTLEIQRTEQGDSAMYLCASSSNPGRLELFFGSGTQLSVL.

CDR3 in amino acids: CASSPTGTHEQYF. The CDR3 DNA reads TGTGCCAGTAGCCCGACAGGGACCCACGAGCAGTACTTC. The chain uses TRBV19 and TRBJ2-7, with TRBD1 identical over 7 bases. Germline V gene data show CDR1 as LNHDA and CDR2 as SQIVND (reference sequence). J was trimmed by 5 bases and V by 6 bases; bases with no gene match: 7. The CDR3 contains 13 residues.

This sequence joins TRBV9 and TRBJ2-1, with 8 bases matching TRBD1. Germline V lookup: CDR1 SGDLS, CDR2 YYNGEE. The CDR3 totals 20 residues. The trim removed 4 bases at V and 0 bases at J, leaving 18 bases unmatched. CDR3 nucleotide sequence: TGTGCCAGCAGCTTCCGGACAGGGTCATCACAACAGAGCTCCTACAATGAGCAGTTCTTC. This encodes CASSFRTGSSQQSSYNEQFF. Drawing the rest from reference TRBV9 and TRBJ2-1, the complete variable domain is DSGVTQTPKHLITATGQRVTLRCSPRSGDLSVYWYQQSLDQGLQFLIQYYNGEERAKGNILERFSAQQFPDLHSELNLSSLELGDSALYFCASSFRTGSSQQSSYNEQFFGPGTRLTVL.